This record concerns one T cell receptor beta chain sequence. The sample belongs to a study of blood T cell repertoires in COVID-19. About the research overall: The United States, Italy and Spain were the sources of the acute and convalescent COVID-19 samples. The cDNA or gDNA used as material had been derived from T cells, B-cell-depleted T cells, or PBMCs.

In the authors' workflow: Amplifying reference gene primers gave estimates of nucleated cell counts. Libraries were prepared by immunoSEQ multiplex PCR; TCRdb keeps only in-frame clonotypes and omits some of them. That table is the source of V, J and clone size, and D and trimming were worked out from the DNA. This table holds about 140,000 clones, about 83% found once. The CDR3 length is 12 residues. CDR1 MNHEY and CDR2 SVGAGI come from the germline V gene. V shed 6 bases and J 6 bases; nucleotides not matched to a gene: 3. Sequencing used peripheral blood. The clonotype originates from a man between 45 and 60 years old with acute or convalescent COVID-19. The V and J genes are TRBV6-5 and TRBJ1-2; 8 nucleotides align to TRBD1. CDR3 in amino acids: CASRGQGHGYTF. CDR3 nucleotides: TGTGCCAGCAGAGGACAGGGCCATGGCTACACCTTC.